Each of the 5 T cell receptor beta chains below was sequenced from the same sample in a study of cytomegalovirus exposure and HLA in healthy donors. This PCR relied on a set of 60 Vbeta primers and 13 Jbeta primers. The method was immunoSEQ multiplex PCR; TCRdb's version includes in-frame clones alone and lacks a portion of them. The data hold some 90,000 clones, with around 74% observed a single time. Input material: PBMCs. These receptors all come from a female donor in good health and CMV-seropositive.

This clone turned up a few times. This chain links TRBV6-1 with TRBJ2-5, with D tentatively TRBD1 (6 bases). V lost 0 bases and J 3 bases, leaving 14 bases between the germline ends. Germline CDR1 MNHNS, CDR2 SASEGT. This CDR3 spans 16 amino acids. The CDR3 region is CASSEAGAGRKETQYF. CDR3 coding DNA: TGTGCCAGCAGTGAAGCGGGGGCAGGGCGCAAAGAGACCCAGTACTTC.

The CDR3 DNA follows: TGCAGCGTTGCAGGTGCCGCTATTTTGAACACTGAAGCTTTCTTT. Its translation: CSVAGAAILNTEAFF. The chain has TRBV29-1 and TRBJ1-1; D is undetermined. V was trimmed by 4 bases and J by 0 bases, leaving 15 bases between them. CDR1 SQVTM and CDR2 ANQGSEA come from the germline V gene. The CDR3 is 15 residues long.

This sequence joins TRBV5-1 and TRBJ1-6, with D tentatively TRBD1 (5 bases). Germline-derived CDR1 and CDR2 are SGHRS and YFSETQ. V was shortened by 4 bases and J by 6 bases, with 11 bases between the two germline ends. This CDR3 has 14 amino acids. The CDR3 loop reads CASSDGTANSPLHF. The CDR3 nucleotides are TGCGCCAGCAGCGACGGGACTGCTAATTCACCCCTCCACTTT.

This clone was seen a single time. This chain joins TRBV30 and TRBJ1-2, with TRBD1 identical over 7 bases. This CDR3 region has 12 residues. In germline, CDR1 is GTSNPN, CDR2 SVGIG (reference sequence). V was pared by 5 bases and J by 5 bases, with 5 bases of the junction left unmatched. CDR3 in amino acids: CAWDRETYGYTF. In nucleotides, the CDR3 is TGTGCCTGGGACAGGGAAACTTATGGCTACACCTTC. Together with reference TRBV30 and TRBJ1-2, the CDR3 gives the full variable domain: SQTIHQWPATLVQPVGSPLSLECTVEGTSNPNLYWYRQAAGRGLQLLFYSVGIGQISSEVPQNLSASRPQDRQFILSSKKLLLSDSGFYLCAWDRETYGYTFGSGTRLTVV.

This rearrangement joins TRBV9 to TRBJ2-1, with 8 nucleotides matching TRBD2. There are 14 residues in the CDR3. CDR1 and CDR2 from the germline V gene are SGDLS and YYNGEE. The V segment lost 0 bases and the J segment 8 bases; nucleotides outside the gene matches: 4. The CDR3 sequence: CASSVEDSGDEQFF. DNA of the CDR3: TGTGCCAGCAGCGTAGAGGATAGCGGGGATGAGCAGTTCTTC.